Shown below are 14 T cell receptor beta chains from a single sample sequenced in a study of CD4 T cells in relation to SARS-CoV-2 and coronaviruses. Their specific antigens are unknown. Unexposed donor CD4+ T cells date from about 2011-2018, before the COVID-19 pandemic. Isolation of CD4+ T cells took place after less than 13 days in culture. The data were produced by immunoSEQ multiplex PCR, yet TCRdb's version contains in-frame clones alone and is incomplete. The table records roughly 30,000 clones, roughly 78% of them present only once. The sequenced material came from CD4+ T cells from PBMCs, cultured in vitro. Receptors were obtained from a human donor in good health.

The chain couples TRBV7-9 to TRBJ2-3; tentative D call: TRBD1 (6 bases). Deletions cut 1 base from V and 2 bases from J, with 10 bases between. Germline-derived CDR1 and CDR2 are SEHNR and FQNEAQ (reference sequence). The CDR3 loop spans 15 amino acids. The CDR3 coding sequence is TGTGCCAGCAGCTTAGAGGGGGATGCCACAGATACGCAGTATTTT. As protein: CASSLEGDATDTQYF.

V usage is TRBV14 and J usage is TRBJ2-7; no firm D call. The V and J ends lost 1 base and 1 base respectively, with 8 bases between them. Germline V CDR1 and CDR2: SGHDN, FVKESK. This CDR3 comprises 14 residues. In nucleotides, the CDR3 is TGTGCCAGCAGCCAAGGGATTTGGTCCTACGAGCAGTACTTC. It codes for CASSQGIWSYEQYF. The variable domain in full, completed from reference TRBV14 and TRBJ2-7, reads EAGVTQFPSHSVIEKGQTVTLRCDPISGHDNLYWYRRVMGKEIKFLLHFVKESKQDESGMPNNRFLAERTGGTYSTLKVQPAELEDSGVYFCASSQGIWSYEQYFGPGTRLTVT.

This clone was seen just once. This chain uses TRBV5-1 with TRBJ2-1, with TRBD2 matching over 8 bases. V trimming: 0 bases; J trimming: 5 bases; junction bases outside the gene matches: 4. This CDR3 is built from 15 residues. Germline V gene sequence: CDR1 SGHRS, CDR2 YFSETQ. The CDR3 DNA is TGCGCCAGCAGCTTGGAGGGCGGGAGGAACAATGAGCAGTTCTTC. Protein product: CASSLEGGRNNEQFF.

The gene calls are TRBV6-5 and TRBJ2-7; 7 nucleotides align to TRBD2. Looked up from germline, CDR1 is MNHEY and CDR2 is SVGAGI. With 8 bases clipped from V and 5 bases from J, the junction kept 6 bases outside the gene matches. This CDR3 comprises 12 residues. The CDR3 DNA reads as TGTGCCAGCGGCCGGGGGAGGGACGAGCAGTACTTC. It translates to CASGRGRDEQYF.

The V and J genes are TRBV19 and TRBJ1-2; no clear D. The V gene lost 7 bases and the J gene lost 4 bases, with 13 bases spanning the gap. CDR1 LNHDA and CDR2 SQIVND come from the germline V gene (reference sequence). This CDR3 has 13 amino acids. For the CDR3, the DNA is TGTGCCAGTAACTACAAAGGGCCCTATGGCTACACCTTC. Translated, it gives CASNYKGPYGYTF.

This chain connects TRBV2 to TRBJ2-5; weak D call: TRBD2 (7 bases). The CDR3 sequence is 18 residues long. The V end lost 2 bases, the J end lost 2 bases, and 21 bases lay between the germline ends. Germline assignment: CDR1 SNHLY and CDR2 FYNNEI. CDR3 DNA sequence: TGTGCCAGCAGTGAAAATCCTTGGGTCGAGGGGGGGCAAGAGACCCAGTACTTC. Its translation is CASSENPWVEGGQETQYF.

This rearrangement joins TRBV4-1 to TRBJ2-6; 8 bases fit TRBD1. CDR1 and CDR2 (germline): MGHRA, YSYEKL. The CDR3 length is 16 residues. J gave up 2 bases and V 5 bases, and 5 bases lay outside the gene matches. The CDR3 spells CASSSEQGAGANVLTF. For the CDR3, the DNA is TGCGCCAGCAGCTCCGAACAGGGGGCTGGGGCCAACGTCCTGACTTTC.

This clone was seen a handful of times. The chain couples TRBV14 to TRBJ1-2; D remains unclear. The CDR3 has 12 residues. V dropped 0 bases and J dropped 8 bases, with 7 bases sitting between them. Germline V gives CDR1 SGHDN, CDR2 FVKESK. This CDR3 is CASSQEGSGYTF. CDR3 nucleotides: TGTGCCAGCAGCCAAGAAGGGAGCGGCTACACCTTC. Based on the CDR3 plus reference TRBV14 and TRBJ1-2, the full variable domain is EAGVTQFPSHSVIEKGQTVTLRCDPISGHDNLYWYRRVMGKEIKFLLHFVKESKQDESGMPNNRFLAERTGGTYSTLKVQPAELEDSGVYFCASSQEGSGYTFGSGTRLTVV.

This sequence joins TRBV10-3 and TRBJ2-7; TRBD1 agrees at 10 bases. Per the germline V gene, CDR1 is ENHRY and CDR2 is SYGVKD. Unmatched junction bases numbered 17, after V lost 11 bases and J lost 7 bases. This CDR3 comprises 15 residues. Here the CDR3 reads CASLDGGTGVKEQYF. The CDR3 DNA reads TGTGCCTCGCTAGACGGCGGGACAGGGGTAAAGGAGCAGTACTTC.

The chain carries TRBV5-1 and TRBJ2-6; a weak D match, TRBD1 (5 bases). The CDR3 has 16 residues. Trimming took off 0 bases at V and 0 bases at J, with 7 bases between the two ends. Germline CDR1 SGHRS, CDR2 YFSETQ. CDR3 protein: CASSLAGPSGANVLTF. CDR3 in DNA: TGCGCCAGCAGCTTGGCAGGGCCCTCTGGGGCCAACGTCCTGACTTTC.

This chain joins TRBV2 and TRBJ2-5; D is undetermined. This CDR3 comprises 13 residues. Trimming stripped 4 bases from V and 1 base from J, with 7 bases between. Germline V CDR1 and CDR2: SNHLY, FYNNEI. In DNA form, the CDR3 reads TGTGCCAGCAGTGGTTGGAGCCAAGAGACCCAGTACTTC. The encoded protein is CASSGWSQETQYF.

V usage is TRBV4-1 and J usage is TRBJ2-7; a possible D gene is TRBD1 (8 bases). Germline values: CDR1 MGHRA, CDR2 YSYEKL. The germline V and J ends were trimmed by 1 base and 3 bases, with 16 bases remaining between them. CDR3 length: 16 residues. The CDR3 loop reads CASSQAQTGEGYEQYF. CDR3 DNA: TGCGCCAGCAGCCAAGCCCAGACAGGGGAGGGCTACGAGCAGTACTTC.

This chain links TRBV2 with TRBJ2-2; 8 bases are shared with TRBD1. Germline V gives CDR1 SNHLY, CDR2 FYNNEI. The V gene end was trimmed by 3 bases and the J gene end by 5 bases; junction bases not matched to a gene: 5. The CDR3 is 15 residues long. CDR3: CASSDLQGGTGELFF. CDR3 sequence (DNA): TGTGCCAGCAGTGATCTACAGGGGGGTACCGGGGAGCTGTTTTTT.

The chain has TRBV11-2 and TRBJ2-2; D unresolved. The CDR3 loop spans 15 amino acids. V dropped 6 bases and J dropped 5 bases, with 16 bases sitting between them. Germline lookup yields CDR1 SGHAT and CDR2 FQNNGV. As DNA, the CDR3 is TGTGCCAGCAGACTTTCCGGGCCCAGAACCGGGGAGCTGTTTTTT. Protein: CASRLSGPRTGELFF. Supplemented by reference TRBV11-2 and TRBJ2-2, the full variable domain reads EAGVAQSPRYKIIEKRQSVAFWCNPISGHATLYWYQQILGQGPKLLIQFQNNGVVDDSQLPKDRFSAERLKGVDSTLKIQPAKLEDSAVYLCASRLSGPRTGELFFGEGSRLTVL.